This TCR beta chain was captured by sequencing in a study of cytomegalovirus exposure and HLA in healthy donors. The PCR was carried out with 60 Vbeta primers and 13 Jbeta primers. Generated by immunoSEQ multiplex PCR, the TCRdb table keeps only in-frame clones and is missing some. The data show fewer than 200,000 clones, over 65% seen once. From germline, CDR1 is ENHRY and CDR2 SYGVKD. V lost 2 bases, J lost 6 bases, and 11 bases lay in between. The CDR3 runs 14 residues. Sequenced sample: PBMCs. The sequence was obtained from a man aged 35-49 years in good health and CMV-seropositive. The chain has TRBV10-3 and TRBJ2-1; D might be TRBD1 (5 bases). The CDR3 nucleotides read TGTGCCATCAGTGAGCAGGGCGGACGCAATGAGCAGTTCTTC. Protein product: CAISEQGGRNEQFF.